Following are 5 T cell receptor beta chains from one sample sequenced in a study of T cell changes during pregnancy in multiple sclerosis. Clones were read by immunoSEQ multiplex PCR, and TCRdb kept only the in-frame ones, dropping some. This table has tens of thousands of clones, 91% appearing once. The sample was CD8+ T cells from peripheral blood mononuclear cells, taken before pregnancy. The receptors were gathered from a female donor with multiple sclerosis, enrolled in a pregnancy study.

The J gene is TRBJ2-1, the V gene TRBV5-1; D is possibly TRBD2 (6 bases). Trimming pared 4 bases from V and 4 bases from J, leaving 21 bases between. CDR1 is SGHRS and CDR2 is YFSETQ in the germline V gene. The CDR3 consists of 17 residues. The DNA for the CDR3 is TGCGCCAGCAGCCACCTACTAGCTTTCGGATCGTACAATGAGCAGTTCTTC. Encoded protein: CASSHLLAFGSYNEQFF.

V is TRBV2 and J is TRBJ1-5, with TRBD1 matching over 9 bases. V gave up 9 bases and J gave up 2 bases; unmatched junction bases: 5. This CDR3 spans 14 amino acids. CDR1 SNHLY and CDR2 FYNNEI come from the germline V gene. In nucleotides, the CDR3 is TGTGCCAGTGGGGACAGGGTGGGCAATCAGCCCCAGCATTTT. Protein sequence: CASGDRVGNQPQHF.

The chain joins TRBV4-1 to TRBJ2-7, with D hard to call. Germline V gene lookup returns CDR1 MGHRA and CDR2 YSYEKL. CDR3 length: 13 residues. V lost 4 bases to trimming and J lost 3 bases, with 10 bases between them. CDR3 sequence reads: CASSPFPRYEQYF. The CDR3 nucleotides are TGCGCCAGCAGCCCCTTTCCTCGCTACGAGCAGTACTTC.

The chain recombines TRBV14 with TRBJ2-3; the D gene is possibly TRBD2 (6 bases). Germline assignment: CDR1 SGHDN and CDR2 FVKESK. Trimming left V 5 bases short and J 0 bases short, with 15 bases between. CDR3 size: 16 residues. Here the CDR3 DNA reads TGTGCCAGCAGCGAGAGACTAGTCTGGAGCACAGATACGCAGTATTTT. Residues: CASSERLVWSTDTQYF.

The V gene is TRBV7-9, the J gene TRBJ1-1; possibly TRBD1 for D (5 bases). The V gene lost 1 base and the J gene lost 8 bases, with 8 bases spanning the gap. Germline CDR1 is SEHNR and CDR2 is FQNEAQ (reference sequence). This CDR3 comprises 12 residues. CDR3 region: CASSLGDSEAFF. The CDR3 DNA follows: TGTGCCAGCAGCTTAGGCGACAGCGAAGCTTTCTTT.